This T cell receptor beta chain originates from a study of shared clonotypes between healthy human individuals. Points from the study as a whole: What limited the represented genetic and exposure-history diversity was the small number of donors. Blood was the sole source, and tissue repertoires probably differ. Generation probabilities of non-shared clonotypes were lower (relative to those shared by all four donors).

A word on this clone: Its specificity is unknown. An end of the junction differs from the germline gene, which may be a read error.

The CDR3 sequence is 16 residues long. Looked up from germline, CDR1 is SSHAT and CDR2 is FNYEAQ (reference sequence). Clones were sequenced by immunoSEQ multiplex PCR, and TCRdb holds only the in-frame ones, with some missing. The table lists about 1.5 million clones, approximately 96% of them singletons. The chain carries TRBV7-7 and TRBJ2-2; 10 bases map to TRBD2. The TCR comes from a man aged 25-45 years in good health. Sequencing was carried out using naive CD4+ T cells sorted from blood. Subset specified: CD45RA+ positively selected. DNA of the CDR3: TGTGCTAGCAGCTTAGCGGCTAGCGGGAGCGCCGGGGAGCTGTTTTTT. Translation: CASSLAASGSAGELFF.